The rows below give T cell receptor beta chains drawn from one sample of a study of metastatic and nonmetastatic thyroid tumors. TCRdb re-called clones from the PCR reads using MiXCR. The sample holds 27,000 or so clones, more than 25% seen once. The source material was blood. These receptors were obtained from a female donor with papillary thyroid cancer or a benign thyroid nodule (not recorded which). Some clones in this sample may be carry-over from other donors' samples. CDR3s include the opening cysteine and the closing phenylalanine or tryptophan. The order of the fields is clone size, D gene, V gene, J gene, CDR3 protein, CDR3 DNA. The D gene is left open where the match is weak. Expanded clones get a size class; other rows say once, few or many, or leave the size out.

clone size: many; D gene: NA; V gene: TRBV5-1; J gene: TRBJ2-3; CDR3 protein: CASSLGGTIDTQYF; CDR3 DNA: TGCGCCAGCAGCTTGGGTGGGACGATAGATACGCAGTATTTT
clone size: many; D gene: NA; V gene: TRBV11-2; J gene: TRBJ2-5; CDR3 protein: CASSLMYQETQYF; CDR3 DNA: TGTGCCAGCAGCTTGATGTACCAAGAGACCCAGTACTTC
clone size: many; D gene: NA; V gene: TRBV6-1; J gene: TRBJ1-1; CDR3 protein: CASSWFQDTEAFF; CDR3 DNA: TGTGCCAGCAGCTGGTTCCAGGACACTGAAGCTTTCTTT
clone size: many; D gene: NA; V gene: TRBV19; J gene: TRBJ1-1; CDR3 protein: CASSIGDENTEAFF; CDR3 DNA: TGTGCCAGTAGTATAGGCGACGAGAACACTGAAGCTTTCTTT
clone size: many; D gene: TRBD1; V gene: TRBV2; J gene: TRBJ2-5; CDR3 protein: CASSEEGQGAETQYF; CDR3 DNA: TGTGCCAGCAGTGAAGAGGGACAGGGGGCTGAGACCCAGTACTTC
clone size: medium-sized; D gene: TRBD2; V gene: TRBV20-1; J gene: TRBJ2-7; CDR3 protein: CSASSGTSGRVYEQYF; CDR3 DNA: TGCAGTGCTAGTTCCGGGACTAGCGGGAGAGTCTACGAGCAGTACTTC
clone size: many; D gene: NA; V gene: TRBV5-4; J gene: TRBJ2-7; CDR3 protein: CASSPGTSISYEQYF; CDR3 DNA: TGTGCCAGCAGTCCCGGGACTTCAATCTCCTACGAGCAGTACTTC
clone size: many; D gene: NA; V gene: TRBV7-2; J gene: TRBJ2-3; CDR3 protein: CASSLELSDTQYF; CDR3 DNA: TGTGCCAGCAGCTTAGAACTGTCAGATACGCAGTATTTT
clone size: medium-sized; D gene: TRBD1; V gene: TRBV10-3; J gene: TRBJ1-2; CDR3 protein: CAIRGTGGYDGYTF; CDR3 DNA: TGTGCCATCAGGGGGACAGGGGGTTACGATGGCTACACCTTC
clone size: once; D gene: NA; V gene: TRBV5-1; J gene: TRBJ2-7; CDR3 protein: CASSLGGEQYF; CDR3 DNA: TGCGCCAGCAGCTTAGGGGGCGAGCAGTACTTC
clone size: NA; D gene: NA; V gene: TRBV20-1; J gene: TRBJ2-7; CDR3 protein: CSLAPPGLSSYEQYF; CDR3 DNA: TGCAGCCTTGCCCCGCCGGGACTGTCCTCCTACGAGCAGTACTTC
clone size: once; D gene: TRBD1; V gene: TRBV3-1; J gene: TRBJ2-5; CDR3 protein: CASRSADREETQYF; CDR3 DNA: TGTGCCAGCCGCTCAGCGGACAGGGAAGAGACCCAGTACTTC
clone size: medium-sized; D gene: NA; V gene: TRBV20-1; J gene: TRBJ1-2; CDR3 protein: CSARDLVEIGYTF; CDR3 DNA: TGCAGTGCTAGAGATCTTGTTGAGATTGGCTACACCTTC
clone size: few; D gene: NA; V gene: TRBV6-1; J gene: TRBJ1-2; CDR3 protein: CASNFQVNYGYTF; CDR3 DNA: TGTGCCAGCAACTTTCAGGTAAACTATGGCTACACCTTC
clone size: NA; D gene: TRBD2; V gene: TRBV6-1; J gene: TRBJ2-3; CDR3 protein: CASSSTLAASTDTQYF; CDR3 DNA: TGTGCCAGCTCCTCCACCCTAGCGGCTAGCACAGATACGCAGTATTTT
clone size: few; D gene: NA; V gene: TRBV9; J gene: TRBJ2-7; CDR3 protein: CAISVASWRWYEQYF; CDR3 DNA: TGTGCCATCAGCGTCGCCAGCTGGAGGTGGTACGAGCAGTACTTC
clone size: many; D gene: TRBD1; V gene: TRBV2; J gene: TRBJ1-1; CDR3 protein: CASAGTGGRVTEAFF; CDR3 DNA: TGTGCCAGCGCCGGGACAGGGGGCAGAGTAACTGAAGCTTTCTTT
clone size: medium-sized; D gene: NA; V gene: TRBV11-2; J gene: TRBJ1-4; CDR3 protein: CASSFVPGPNEKLFF; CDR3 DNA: TGTGCCAGCAGCTTTGTCCCGGGACCAAATGAAAAACTGTTTTTT
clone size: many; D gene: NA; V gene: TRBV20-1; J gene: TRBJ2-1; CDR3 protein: CSASGFSSYNEQFF; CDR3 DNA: TGCAGTGCTTCAGGGTTTAGCTCCTACAATGAGCAGTTCTTC
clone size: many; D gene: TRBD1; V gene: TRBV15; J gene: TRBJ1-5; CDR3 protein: CATSGRGRRDQPQHF; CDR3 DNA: TGTGCCACCAGCGGCAGGGGGCGCCGAGATCAGCCCCAGCATTTT
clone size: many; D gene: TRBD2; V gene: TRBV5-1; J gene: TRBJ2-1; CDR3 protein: CASSYYRLAGGGGEQFF; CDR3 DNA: TGCGCCAGCAGCTATTACAGACTAGCGGGAGGTGGCGGGGAGCAGTTCTTC
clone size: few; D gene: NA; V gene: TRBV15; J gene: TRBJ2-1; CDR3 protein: CATEWNNEQFF; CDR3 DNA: TGTGCCACCGAGTGGAATAATGAGCAGTTCTTC
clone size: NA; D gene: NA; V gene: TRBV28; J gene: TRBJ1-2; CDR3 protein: CASSTGGAYGYTF; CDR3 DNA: TGTGCCAGCAGTACCGGAGGGGCCTATGGCTACACCTTC
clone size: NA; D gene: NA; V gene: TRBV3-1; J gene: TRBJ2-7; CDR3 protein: CASSQEGVGVPYEQYF; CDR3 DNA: TGTGCCAGCAGCCAAGAGGGGGTGGGGGTACCCTACGAGCAGTACTTC
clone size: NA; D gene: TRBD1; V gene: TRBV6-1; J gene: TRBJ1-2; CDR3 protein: CASSPGQGSSYGYTF; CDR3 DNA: TGTGCCAGCAGTCCAGGACAGGGGTCGTCCTATGGCTACACCTTC
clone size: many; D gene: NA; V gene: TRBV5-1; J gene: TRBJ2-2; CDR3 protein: CASSPRGAGELFF; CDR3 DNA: TGCGCCAGCAGCCCCAGGGGTGCCGGGGAGCTGTTTTTT
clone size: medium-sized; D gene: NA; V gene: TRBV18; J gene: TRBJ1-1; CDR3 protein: CASSPYVAGNTEAFF; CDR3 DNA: TGTGCCAGCTCACCCTACGTCGCAGGGAACACTGAAGCTTTCTTT
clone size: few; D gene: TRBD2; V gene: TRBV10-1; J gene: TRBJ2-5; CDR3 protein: CASSELAGEETQYF; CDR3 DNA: TGCGCCAGCAGTGAGCTCGCGGGAGAGGAGACCCAGTACTTC
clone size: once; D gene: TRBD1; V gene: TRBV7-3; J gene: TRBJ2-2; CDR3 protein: CASSPLRTGSLFF; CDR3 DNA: TGTGCCAGCAGCCCCCTCCGGACAGGGTCGCTGTTTTTT
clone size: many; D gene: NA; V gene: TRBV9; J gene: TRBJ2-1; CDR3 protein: CASSVDSSYNEQFF; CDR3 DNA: TGTGCCAGCAGCGTCGACAGCTCCTACAATGAGCAGTTCTTC
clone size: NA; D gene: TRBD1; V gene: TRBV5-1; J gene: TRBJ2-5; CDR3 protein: CASSLPGTATGETQYF; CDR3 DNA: TGCGCCAGCAGCTTACCCGGGACAGCCACCGGGGAGACCCAGTACTTC
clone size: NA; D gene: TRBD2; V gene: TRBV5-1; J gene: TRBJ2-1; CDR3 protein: CASTRSSGANEQFF; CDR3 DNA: TGCGCCAGCACCCGGTCTAGCGGTGCCAATGAGCAGTTCTTC
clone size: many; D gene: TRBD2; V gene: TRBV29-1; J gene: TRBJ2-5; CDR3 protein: CSGWTSGNQETQYF; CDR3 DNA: TGCAGCGGATGGACTAGCGGGAACCAAGAGACCCAGTACTTC
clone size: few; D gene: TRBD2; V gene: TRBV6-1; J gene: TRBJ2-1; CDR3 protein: CASRPRLAGANEQFF; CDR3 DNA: TGTGCCAGCAGACCACGACTAGCGGGAGCCAATGAGCAGTTCTTC
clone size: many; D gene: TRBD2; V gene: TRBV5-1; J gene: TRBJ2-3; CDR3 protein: CASSHSSGITDTQYF; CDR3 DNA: TGCGCCAGCAGCCACTCTAGCGGGATTACAGATACGCAGTATTTT
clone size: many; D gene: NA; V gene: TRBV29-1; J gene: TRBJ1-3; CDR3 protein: CSAGTGGNTIYF; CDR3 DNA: TGCAGCGCCGGAACAGGGGGAAACACCATATATTTT
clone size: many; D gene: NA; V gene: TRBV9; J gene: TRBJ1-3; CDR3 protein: CASSGGPHPTIYF; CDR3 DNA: TGTGCCAGCAGCGGGGGACCTCACCCCACCATATATTTT
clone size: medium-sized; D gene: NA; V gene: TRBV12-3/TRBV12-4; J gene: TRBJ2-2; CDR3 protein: CASSLSRGGLFF; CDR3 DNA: TGTGCCAGCAGTTTATCCAGAGGGGGGCTGTTTTTT
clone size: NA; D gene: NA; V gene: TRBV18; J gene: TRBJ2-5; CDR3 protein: CASSPRPGETQYF; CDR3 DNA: TGTGCCAGCTCACCAAGACCGGGGGAGACCCAGTACTTC
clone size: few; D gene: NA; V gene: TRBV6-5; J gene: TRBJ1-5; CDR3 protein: CASSSSSNQPQHF; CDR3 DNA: TGTGCCAGCAGTTCGTCCAGCAATCAGCCCCAGCATTTT
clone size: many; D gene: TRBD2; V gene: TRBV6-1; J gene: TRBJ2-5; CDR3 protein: CATSGPGETQYF; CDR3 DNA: TGTGCCACTAGCGGTCCGGGAGAGACCCAGTACTTC
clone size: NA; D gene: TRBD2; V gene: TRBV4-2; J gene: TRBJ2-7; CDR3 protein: CASSQVTSGSVGAYEQYF; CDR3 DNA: TGTGCCAGCAGCCAAGTGACTAGCGGGAGCGTGGGCGCCTACGAGCAGTACTTC
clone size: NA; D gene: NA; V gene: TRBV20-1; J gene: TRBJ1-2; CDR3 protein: CSAQPATYGYTF; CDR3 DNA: TGCAGTGCCCAGCCGGCGACCTATGGCTACACCTTC
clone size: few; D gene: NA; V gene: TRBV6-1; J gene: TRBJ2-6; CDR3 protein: CASIPTASSWANVLTF; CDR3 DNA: TGTGCCAGCATTCCGACAGCTTCCTCTTGGGCCAACGTCCTGACTTTC
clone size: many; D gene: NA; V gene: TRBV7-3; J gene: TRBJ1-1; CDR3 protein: CASSSDGGRDTEAFF; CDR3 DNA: TGTGCCAGCAGCTCAGATGGGGGCAGGGACACTGAAGCTTTCTTT
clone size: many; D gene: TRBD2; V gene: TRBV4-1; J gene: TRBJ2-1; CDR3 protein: CASSQSPRGGNHNEQFF; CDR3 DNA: TGCGCCAGCAGCCAAAGCCCCCGCGGGGGGAACCACAATGAGCAGTTCTTC
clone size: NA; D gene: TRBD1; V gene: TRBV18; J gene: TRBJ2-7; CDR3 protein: CASSPDRARYEQYF; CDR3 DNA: TGTGCCAGCTCACCCGACAGGGCAAGGTACGAGCAGTACTTC
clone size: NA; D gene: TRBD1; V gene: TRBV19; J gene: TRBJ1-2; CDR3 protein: CAGTTGAGGTYGYTF; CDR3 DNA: TGTGCCGGTACCACCGGTGCAGGGGGTACATATGGCTACACCTTC
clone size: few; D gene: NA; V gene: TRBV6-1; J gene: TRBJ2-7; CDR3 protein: CASSEGDPREQYF; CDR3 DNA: TGTGCCAGCAGCGAAGGGGACCCCCGGGAGCAGTACTTC
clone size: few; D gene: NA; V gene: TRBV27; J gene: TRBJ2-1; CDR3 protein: CASTRGGGSYNEQFF; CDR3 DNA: TGTGCAAGTACGAGGGGCGGGGGCTCATACAATGAGCAGTTCTTC
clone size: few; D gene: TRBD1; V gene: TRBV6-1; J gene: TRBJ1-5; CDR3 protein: CASTLGGGWQPQHF; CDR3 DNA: TGTGCCAGCACTCTGGGAGGGGGCTGGCAGCCCCAGCATTTT
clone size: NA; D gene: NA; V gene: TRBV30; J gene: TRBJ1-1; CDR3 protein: CAWSDRENTEAFF; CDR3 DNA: TGTGCCTGGAGTGATCGGGAGAACACTGAAGCTTTCTTT
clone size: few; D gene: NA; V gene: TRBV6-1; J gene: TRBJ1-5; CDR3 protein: CASSFSSWQASNQPQHF; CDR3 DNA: TGTGCCAGCAGCTTCTCCTCGTGGCAGGCTAGCAATCAGCCCCAGCATTTT
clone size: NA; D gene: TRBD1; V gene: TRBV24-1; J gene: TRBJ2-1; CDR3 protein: CATSDDRGRGSYNEQFF; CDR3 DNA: TGTGCCACCAGTGATGACAGGGGGCGCGGATCCTACAATGAGCAGTTCTTC
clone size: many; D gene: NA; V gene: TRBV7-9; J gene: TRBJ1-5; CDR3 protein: CASSLVTVDQPQHF; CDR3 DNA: TGTGCCAGCAGCTTAGTGACGGTTGATCAGCCCCAGCATTTT
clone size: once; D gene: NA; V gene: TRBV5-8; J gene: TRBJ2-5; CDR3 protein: CARNRDTFPETQYF; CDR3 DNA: TGTGCAAGAAACCGGGACACCTTCCCAGAGACCCAGTACTTC
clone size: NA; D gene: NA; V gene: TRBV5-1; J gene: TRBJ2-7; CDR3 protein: CASSLEGLTYEQYF; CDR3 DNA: TGCGCCAGCAGCTTGGAAGGTCTCACCTACGAGCAGTACTTC